The rows below give T cell receptor beta chains drawn from one sample of a study of OX40 agonist ivuxolimab in advanced cancers. The data were produced by immunoSEQ multiplex PCR, yet TCRdb's version contains in-frame clones alone and is incomplete. This sample has under 150,000 clones, with about nine tenths found just once. The sample was CD4+ or CD8+ T cells sorted from blood, taken in a trial of the OX40 agonist ivuxolimab. These receptors originate from an adult with an advanced solid tumor such as melanoma, head and neck, liver or kidney cancer. CDR3s include the opening cysteine and the closing phenylalanine or tryptophan. D genes are given only for firm matches. Expanded clones are given a class, and other clones once, few, many or no size at all.

d_call,clone_size,v_call,j_call,cdr3_aa,cdr3_nt
TRBD2,-,TRBV29-1,TRBJ2-3,CSVETSGPTDTQYF,TGCAGCGTTGAAACTAGCGGGCCCACAGATACGCAGTATTTT
-,-,TRBV11-2,TRBJ2-7,CASSLSALVEQYF,TGTGCCAGCTCGTTGAGTGCCCTTGTCGAGCAGTACTTC
-,-,TRBV6-5,TRBJ1-4,CASSYSRAGMKLFF,TGTGCCAGCAGTTACTCTAGAGCAGGGATGAAACTGTTTTTT
TRBD2,once,TRBV4-1,TRBJ2-3,CASSPRVAGEDTQYF,TGCGCCAGCAGCCCCCGGGTAGCGGGAGAAGATACGCAGTATTTT
-,-,TRBV4-3,TRBJ1-5,CASSQGSYSNQPQHF,TGCGCCAGCAGCCAAGGGAGTTATAGCAATCAGCCCCAGCATTTT
-,-,TRBV28,TRBJ2-7,CASSFPERNEQYF,TGTGCCAGCAGCTTCCCCGAGAGGAATGAGCAGTACTTC
-,few,TRBV6-1,TRBJ1-1,CASSEFGVLNLEAFF,TGTGCCAGCAGTGAATTTGGGGTACTAAATCTCGAAGCTTTCTTT
-,-,TRBV7-2,TRBJ2-3,CASLSGGPDTQYF,TGTGCCAGTTTATCAGGAGGCCCAGATACGCAGTATTTT
-,-,TRBV28,TRBJ1-2,CASGSNYGYTF,TGTGCCAGCGGCAGTAACTATGGCTACACCTTC
-,once,TRBV28,TRBJ1-2,CASSPQGDNYGYTF,TGTGCCAGCAGCCCCCAAGGGGATAACTATGGCTACACCTTC
-,-,TRBV28,TRBJ1-1,CASSLGLGQVVTEAFF,TGTGCCAGCAGTTTAGGTTTGGGGCAGGTGGTGACTGAAGCTTTCTTT
-,-,TRBV6-5,TRBJ1-1,CASSPSGALDTEAFF,TGTGCCAGCAGTCCATCCGGGGCGTTGGACACTGAAGCTTTCTTT
TRBD2,few,TRBV7-2,TRBJ2-7,CASRPGGGSSYEQYF,TGTGCCAGCAGACCTGGCGGGGGGAGCTCCTACGAGCAGTACTTC
-,-,TRBV4-3,TRBJ1-1,CASSQDLGGRTEAFF,TGCGCCAGCAGCCAAGATCTGGGGGGACGCACTGAAGCTTTCTTT
-,-,TRBV7-3,TRBJ2-7,CASSPPPADEQYF,TGTGCCAGCAGCCCCCCGCCGGCCGACGAGCAGTACTTC
TRBD1,once,TRBV6-1,TRBJ1-3,CASSEPGGPHSFSGNTIYF,TGTGCCAGCAGTGAGCCAGGGGGACCCCACTCATTCTCTGGAAACACCATATATTTT
TRBD1,-,TRBV4-3,TRBJ2-5,CASSPTGEQGYETQYF,TGCGCCAGCAGTCCTACCGGTGAACAGGGGTACGAGACCCAGTACTTC
-,few,TRBV7-2,TRBJ2-3,CASGGLTRGSTDTQYF,TGTGCCAGCGGCGGTCTAACACGCGGAAGCACAGATACGCAGTATTTT
TRBD2,-,TRBV19,TRBJ2-2,CASSILLAGGVRSGELFF,TGTGCCAGTAGTATTTTACTAGCGGGAGGAGTGAGGTCCGGGGAGCTGTTTTTT
TRBD2,-,TRBV10-3,TRBJ2-1,CAISELPGLAGGEQFF,TGTGCCATCAGTGAGTTGCCGGGACTAGCGGGAGGTGAGCAGTTCTTC
TRBD1,-,TRBV6-5,TRBJ2-7,CASSYSGQNYEQYF,TGTGCCAGCAGTTACTCGGGACAGAACTACGAGCAGTACTTC
-,-,TRBV7-2,TRBJ1-1,CASSPGTVNTEAFF,TGTGCCAGCAGCCCCGGGACGGTGAACACTGAAGCTTTCTTT
-,-,TRBV19,TRBJ1-1,CATRMGGPNTEAFF,TGTGCCACCCGGATGGGGGGGCCGAACACTGAAGCTTTCTTT
-,-,TRBV30,TRBJ1-2,CAWSWGGLNYGYTF,TGTGCCTGGAGTTGGGGGGGTCTCAACTATGGCTACACCTTC
-,-,TRBV5-1,TRBJ1-2,CASSLRGQGRNGYTF,TGCGCCAGCAGCTTGCGGGGGCAGGGGAGGAATGGCTACACCTTC
-,-,TRBV27,TRBJ2-1,CASTPRRGYNEQFF,TGTGCCAGCACCCCCCGGCGGGGATACAATGAGCAGTTCTTC